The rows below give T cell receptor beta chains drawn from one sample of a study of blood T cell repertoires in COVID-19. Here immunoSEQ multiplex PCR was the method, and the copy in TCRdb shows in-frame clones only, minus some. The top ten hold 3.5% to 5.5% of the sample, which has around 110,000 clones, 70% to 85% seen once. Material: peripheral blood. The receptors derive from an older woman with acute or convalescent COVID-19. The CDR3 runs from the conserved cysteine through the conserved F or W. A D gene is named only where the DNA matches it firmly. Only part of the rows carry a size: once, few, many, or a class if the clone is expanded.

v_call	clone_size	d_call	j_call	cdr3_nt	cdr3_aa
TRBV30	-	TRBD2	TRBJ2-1	TGTGCCTGGAGTGCCAGTGTACGGCGGGGGGTGATGGATGAGCAGTTCTTC	CAWSASVRRGVMDEQFF
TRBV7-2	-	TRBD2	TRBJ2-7	TGTGCCAGCAGCTCGATTACCGGGACTAGCGGGGGAGGGTACGAGCAGTACTTC	CASSSITGTSGGGYEQYF
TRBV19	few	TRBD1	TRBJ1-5	TGTGCCAGTAGTATAGCCCGCAGACAGGGGAATCAGCCCCAGCATTTT	CASSIARRQGNQPQHF
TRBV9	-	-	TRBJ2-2	TGTGCCAGCAGCGTAGGAAGGGGGAACACCGGGGAGCTGTTTTTT	CASSVGRGNTGELFF
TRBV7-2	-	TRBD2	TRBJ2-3	TGTGCCAGCAGCTTAGTTCCTAGCGGGGGTAGCACAGATACGCAGTATTTT	CASSLVPSGGSTDTQYF
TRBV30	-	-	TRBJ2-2	TGTGCCTGGAGTGTCCCTTGGACACAACCGAACACCGGGGAGCTGTTTTTT	CAWSVPWTQPNTGELFF
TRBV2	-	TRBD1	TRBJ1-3	TGTGCCAGCAGCGCAGGGGGTTTCTCTGGAAACACCATATATTTT	CASSAGGFSGNTIYF
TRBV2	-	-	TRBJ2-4	TGTGCCAGCAGTGAGACTTTAGCCAAAAACATTCAGTACTTC	CASSETLAKNIQYF
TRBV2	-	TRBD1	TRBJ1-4	TGTGCCAGCAACCCAGGGGACAGGGGGAATGGGAAACTGTTTTTT	CASNPGDRGNGKLFF
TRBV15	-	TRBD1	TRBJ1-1	TGTGCCACCAGCAACAGGGGGAACACTGAAGCTTTCTTT	CATSNRGNTEAFF
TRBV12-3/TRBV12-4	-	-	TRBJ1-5	TGTGCCAGCAGTCTACAGGTCGGTCAGCCCCAGCATTTT	CASSLQVGQPQHF
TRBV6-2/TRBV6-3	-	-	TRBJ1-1	TGTGCCAGCAGTCTCGGGGAGTGGGTCACTGAAGCTTTCTTT	CASSLGEWVTEAFF
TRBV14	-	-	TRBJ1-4	TGTGCCAGCAGCCAAAAGGTGAAAGGGAGGAGGTTTGGTGAAAAACTGTTTTTT	CASSQKVKGRRFGEKLFF
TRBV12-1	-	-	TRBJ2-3	TGTGCCAGCAGCTTCCCTCGGACAGGGAAAACAGATACGCAGTATTTT	CASSFPRTGKTDTQYF
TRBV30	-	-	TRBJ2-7	TGTGCCTGGGGGACTGTCTACGAGCAGTACTTC	CAWGTVYEQYF
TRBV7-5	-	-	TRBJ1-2	TGTGCCAGAAGTCCAGGGGGCGTCTATGGCTACACCTTC	CARSPGGVYGYTF
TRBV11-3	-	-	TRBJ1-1	TGTGCCAGCCGACAGTCGTCGCGCACTGAAGCTTTCTTT	CASRQSSRTEAFF
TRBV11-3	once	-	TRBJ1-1	TGTGCCAGCAGCTCGGCGGCGGGGCTGAACACTGAAGCTTTCTTT	CASSSAAGLNTEAFF
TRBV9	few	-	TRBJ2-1	TGTGCCAGCAGCGTAGGGAAGATGGGGGGCTCCTACAATGAGCAGTTCTTC	CASSVGKMGGSYNEQFF
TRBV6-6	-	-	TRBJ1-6	TGTGCCAGCAGCCTACAGGGTAATAATTCACCCCTCCACTTT	CASSLQGNNSPLHF
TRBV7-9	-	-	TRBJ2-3	TGTGCCAGCCACTCGTATAGCACAGATACGCAGTATTTT	CASHSYSTDTQYF
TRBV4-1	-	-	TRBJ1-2	TGCGCCAGCAGCCAAGTCCCTGTCCAGGGCTACACCTTC	CASSQVPVQGYTF
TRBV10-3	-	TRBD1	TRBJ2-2	TGTGCCATCAGCGCCGACAGGGTCGGGCTCAGCGGGGAGCTGTTTTTT	CAISADRVGLSGELFF
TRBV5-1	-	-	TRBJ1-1	TGCGCCAGCAGCGAAATGGGACAGAACACTGAAGCTTTCTTT	CASSEMGQNTEAFF